These 30 T cell receptor beta chains were all obtained from the same sample, sequenced in a study of beta chain features in type 1 diabetes. Their antigen targets remain unknown. Study-wide points: In all four CD4+ subsets, TCRB CDR3 length was significantly, moderately reduced in type 1 diabetes.

The investigators reverse transcribed all of the isolated RNA, so they sequenced expressed TCRB transcripts. Sequencing used immunoSEQ multiplex PCR; TCRdb keeps in-frame clones, though not all of them. This table holds some 250,000 clones, approximately 15% found once. Sequencing used naive CD4+ T cells from blood. Receptors were obtained from a man under 40 with type 1 diabetes.

The gene calls are TRBV18 and TRBJ2-7; D perhaps matches TRBD1 (6 bases). Trimming removed 3 bases at V and 4 bases at J, with 13 bases between. Germline values: CDR1 KGHSH, CDR2 LQKENI. The CDR3 is 14 residues long. The CDR3 nucleotides read TGTGCCAGCTCACCGGGGGCCCCGAGATACGAGCAGTACTTC. This sequence encodes CASSPGAPRYEQYF.

This clone has only a few counts. The chain recombines TRBV2 with TRBJ2-3; TRBD2 matches 10 bases. The CDR3 is 15 amino acids. The V and J ends lost 3 bases and 2 bases, in that order; junction bases with no gene match: 2. Germline loops: CDR1 SNHLY, CDR2 FYNNEI. DNA for the CDR3: TGTGCCAGCAGTGACCTAGCGGGAGCCACAGATACGCAGTATTTT. It codes for CASSDLAGATDTQYF.

As for this clone: Sequence at one end of the junction differs from germline and may be a read error. This rearrangement joins TRBV7-7 to TRBJ2-6; weak D call: TRBD1 (6 bases). This CDR3 region has 16 residues. The germline CDR1 and CDR2 sequences are SSHAT and FNYEAQ (reference sequence). The CDR3 loop is CASSQDRSGGANVLTF. CDR3 bases: TGTGCTAGCAGCCAAGACAGGTCCGGGGGGGCCAACGTCCTGACTTTC. Full variable domain (remainder filled in from reference TRBV7-7 and TRBJ2-6): GAGVSQSPRYKVTKRGQDVTLRCDPISSHATLYWYQQALGQGPEFLTYFNYEAQPDKSGLPSDRFSAERPEGSISTLTIQRTEQRDSAMYRCASSQDRSGGANVLTFGAGSRLTVL.

This clone appeared a few times. V is TRBV9 and J is TRBJ2-1; D is possibly TRBD2 (7 bases). The CDR3 spans 15 residues. CDR1 and CDR2 from the germline V gene are SGDLS and YYNGEE. V was cut by 4 bases and J by 8 bases, with 19 bases left in between. The CDR3 is CASSSGGGVGDEQFF. The CDR3 bases are TGTGCCAGCAGCTCTGGAGGGGGGGTAGGCGATGAGCAGTTCTTC.

Only a few counts were recorded for this clone. V gene TRBV9 combines with J gene TRBJ2-5; 7 bases are a match to TRBD1. The CDR3 covers 16 residues. The V gene's germline CDR1 is SGDLS and CDR2 YYNGEE. Germline trimming cut 0 bases from V and 4 bases from J; bases unmatched to any gene: 9. CDR3 sequence: CASSVVGGAGGETQYF. The DNA for the CDR3 is TGTGCCAGCAGCGTAGTAGGGGGCGCGGGTGGAGAGACCCAGTACTTC.

This clone has only a few counts. The V and J genes are TRBV9 and TRBJ2-7; D is perhaps TRBD2 (5 bases). The germline V gene encodes CDR1 SGDLS and CDR2 YYNGEE. The CDR3 has 15 amino acids. Trimming took off 0 bases at V and 3 bases at J, with 13 bases between the two ends. The CDR3 protein is CASSVESGSRYEQYF. As DNA, the CDR3 is TGTGCCAGCAGCGTAGAAAGCGGTTCTCGCTACGAGCAGTACTTC.

This chain uses TRBV11-2 with TRBJ1-1, with 8 bases identical to TRBD1. Germline-derived CDR1 and CDR2 are SGHAT and FQNNGV. CDR3 length equals 16 residues. V lost 5 bases to trimming and J lost 0 bases; unmatched junction nucleotides: 8. The CDR3 DNA sequence: TGTGCCAGCAGCCAAATACCGGGACAGGTGAACACTGAAGCTTTCTTT. Its protein is CASSQIPGQVNTEAFF.

The chain combines TRBV5-1 with TRBJ2-1, with 7 nucleotides matching TRBD2. Germline V gene sequence: CDR1 SGHRS, CDR2 YFSETQ. This CDR3 region has 16 residues. V trimming: 4 bases; J trimming: 5 bases; junction bases outside the gene matches: 12. In DNA form, the CDR3 reads TGCGCCAGCAGCCCGAAGCCGGCTAGCGGCAACAATGAGCAGTTCTTC. Translating it yields CASSPKPASGNNEQFF.

This clone came up a few times. The chain is built from TRBV7-9 and TRBJ2-5, with D maybe TRBD2 (6 bases). From germline, CDR1 is SEHNR and CDR2 FQNEAQ (reference sequence). The CDR3 spans 14 residues. V lost 2 bases and J lost 5, with 12 bases in between. CDR3 amino acids: CASSLRPSEETQYF. The CDR3 region has the DNA TGTGCCAGCAGCTTAAGGCCTAGCGAGGAGACCCAGTACTTC.

This clone occurred a few times. The chain couples TRBV29-1 to TRBJ2-7; 10 bases match TRBD1. Losses at the gene ends were 4 bases for V and 7 bases for J; bases not matched to a gene: 10. Germline V gene data show CDR1 as SQVTM and CDR2 as ANQGSEA. The CDR3 totals 14 residues. CDR3 in amino acids: CSVGSGTGASEQYF. As DNA, the CDR3 is TGCAGCGTTGGGTCCGGGACAGGGGCGAGTGAGCAGTACTTC.

A few counts support this clone. DNA for the CDR3: TGTGCCAGCAGGAGTAAATTAGGGGGCACAGATACGCAGTATTTT. Amino acid sequence: CASRSKLGGTDTQYF. V is TRBV2 and J is TRBJ2-3; TRBD1 is a possible D gene (5 bases). CDR1 and CDR2 (germline): SNHLY, FYNNEI. Trimming took 6 bases from V and 1 from J, leaving 14 bases between them. This CDR3 region has 15 residues.

V and J are TRBV29-1 and TRBJ2-7, with 7 positions matching TRBD2. The CDR3 is made up of 14 amino acids. The V gene's germline CDR1 is SQVTM and CDR2 ANQGSEA. The V gene end was trimmed by 6 bases and the J gene end by 3 bases; junction bases not matched to a gene: 11. The CDR3 DNA reads TGCAGCGTGCTACACTGGGCGGGGGACTACGAGCAGTACTTC. Amino acids: CSVLHWAGDYEQYF.

The chain is built from TRBV4-1 and TRBJ1-2; a possible D gene is TRBD1 (5 bases). Trimming cost V 0 bases and J 7 bases, with 15 bases left between them. The CDR3 extends over 15 amino acids. Per the germline V gene, CDR1 is MGHRA and CDR2 is YSYEKL. CDR3 region: CASSQDPGVTFGYTF. The CDR3 nucleotides are TGCGCCAGCAGCCAAGATCCGGGGGTTACGTTTGGCTACACCTTC.

V is TRBV5-1 and J is TRBJ1-1; perhaps TRBD1 as D (6 bases). Germline V CDR1 and CDR2: SGHRS, YFSETQ. The CDR3 length is 13 residues. V lost 3 bases and J 4 bases, leaving 10 bases between the germline ends. The CDR3 DNA reads as TGCGCCAGCAGCTCCACAGGGCGCACTGAAGCTTTCTTT. Residues: CASSSTGRTEAFF.

J is TRBJ2-1 and V is TRBV7-2; possibly TRBD2 for D (7 bases). Germline V CDR1 and CDR2: SGHTA, FQGNSA. CDR3 length: 14 residues. Trimming stripped 5 bases from V and 2 bases from J, with 10 bases between. CDR3: CASSGGGPYNEQFF. CDR3 DNA sequence: TGTGCCAGCAGCGGGGGGGGGCCCTACAATGAGCAGTTCTTC.

This clone was recorded a few times. The rearrangement links TRBV7-9 to TRBJ2-3; 11 nucleotides line up with TRBD2. J lost 1 base, V lost 4 bases, and 4 bases had no gene match. The CDR3 is 16 amino acids. Germline values: CDR1 SEHNR, CDR2 FQNEAQ (reference sequence). The CDR3 coding sequence is TGTGCCAGCAGCTCATTAGCGGGAGGGGGCACAGATACGCAGTATTTT. Translating gives CASSSLAGGGTDTQYF.

This clone was recorded a few times. The chain combines TRBV9 with TRBJ2-5, with D perhaps TRBD2 (6 bases). CDR3 length: 15 residues. Trimming removed 0 bases from V and 5 bases from J, with 14 bases in between. Germline CDR1 and CDR2: SGDLS and YYNGEE. The CDR3 DNA reads TGTGCCAGCAGCGTAGAGGGGCGGGACGGGGAGACCCAGTACTTC. This encodes CASSVEGRDGETQYF. The variable domain in full, completed from reference TRBV9 and TRBJ2-5, reads DSGVTQTPKHLITATGQRVTLRCSPRSGDLSVYWYQQSLDQGLQFLIQYYNGEERAKGNILERFSAQQFPDLHSELNLSSLELGDSALYFCASSVEGRDGETQYFGPGTRLLVL.

A few counts support this clone. The rearrangement links TRBV30 to TRBJ2-5, with 9 bases aligning to TRBD1. The CDR3 consists of 15 residues. The V and J ends lost 1 base and 4 bases, in that order; junction bases with no gene match: 7. Germline V lookup: CDR1 GTSNPN, CDR2 SVGIG (reference sequence). The chain's CDR3 is CAWSGETGGVETQYF. CDR3 DNA sequence: TGTGCCTGGAGTGGGGAAACAGGGGGCGTAGAGACCCAGTACTTC.

The rearrangement uses TRBV7-2 and TRBJ2-2, with 9 nucleotides matching TRBD1. Germline V gene lookup returns CDR1 SGHTA and CDR2 FQGNSA. CDR3 length equals 16 residues. V shed 3 bases, J shed 5 bases, and the junction held 7 bases outside the gene matches. The CDR3 region is CASSLTGTGKTGELFF. The CDR3 DNA follows: TGTGCCAGCAGCTTGACCGGGACAGGGAAAACCGGGGAGCTGTTTTTT.

This clone was detected only a few times. The chain carries TRBV19 and TRBJ2-2, with 8 nucleotides matching TRBD1. CDR3 length: 16 amino acids. With 7 bases clipped from V and 4 bases from J, the junction kept 11 bases outside the gene matches. Per the germline V gene, CDR1 is LNHDA and CDR2 is SQIVND (reference sequence). The DNA for the CDR3 is TGTGCCAGTACGGGAATGACAGGGGCTCCCACCGGGGAGCTGTTTTTT. Translated, it gives CASTGMTGAPTGELFF.

This rearrangement joins TRBV29-1 to TRBJ2-1; 11 positions match TRBD2. Germline values: CDR1 SQVTM, CDR2 ANQGSEA. V shed 0 bases, J shed 8 bases, and the junction held 6 bases outside the gene matches. The CDR3 is made up of 15 amino acids. The CDR3 spells CSVEDFSGRADEQFF. The CDR3 coding sequence is TGCAGCGTTGAAGATTTTAGCGGGAGGGCCGATGAGCAGTTCTTC.

This clone was seen only a few times. The chain employs TRBV11-2 and TRBJ2-1; the match to TRBD2 covers 10 bases. CDR1 and CDR2 from the germline V gene are SGHAT and FQNNGV. The CDR3 loop spans 15 amino acids. The junction had 6 bases not matched to a gene; V was cut back by 1 base and J by 9 bases. CDR3 sequence: CASSLVLAGETEQFF. CDR3 nucleotides: TGTGCCAGCAGCTTAGTTCTAGCGGGAGAGACTGAGCAGTTCTTC.

This clone occurred a few times. The CDR3 loop reads CASSHPIEGANSPLHF. The CDR3 DNA reads as TGCGCCAGCAGCCATCCTATTGAAGGGGCTAATTCACCCCTCCACTTT. This rearrangement joins TRBV4-1 to TRBJ1-6; tentative D call: TRBD1 (5 bases). V was clipped by 3 bases and J by 6 bases, with 15 bases between them. The CDR3 extends over 16 amino acids. The germline V gene encodes CDR1 MGHRA and CDR2 YSYEKL.

This rearrangement joins TRBV7-6 to TRBJ2-3; no clear D. V lost 1 base to trimming and J lost 0 bases, with 8 bases between them. This CDR3 has 15 amino acids. In germline, CDR1 is SGHVS, CDR2 FNYEAQ. This chain's CDR3 is CASSLVTASTDTQYF. The CDR3 DNA reads as TGTGCCAGCAGCTTAGTTACAGCTAGCACAGATACGCAGTATTTT.

This clone was counted only a few times. This chain connects TRBV9 to TRBJ2-1, with D tentatively TRBD1 (6 bases). Trimming removed 4 bases from V and 0 bases from J, with 8 bases in between. The CDR3 is made up of 14 amino acids. Germline CDR1 is SGDLS and CDR2 is YYNGEE. The CDR3 DNA sequence: TGTGCCAGCAGCCAGGGGAGCTCCTACAATGAGCAGTTCTTC. It codes for CASSQGSSYNEQFF.

The table lists this clone with a few counts. V is TRBV12-5 and J is TRBJ2-1, with TRBD2 matching 12 bases. This CDR3 is built from 15 residues. Trimming removed 0 bases from V and 10 bases from J; junction bases left unmatched: 4. Germline CDR1 LGHNT, CDR2 FRNRAP. The chain's CDR3 is CASGLVASGRGEQFF. The DNA for the CDR3 is TGTGCTAGTGGTTTGGTGGCTAGCGGGAGGGGGGAGCAGTTCTTC.

The rearrangement links TRBV30 to TRBJ1-1; D is unresolved. V was cut by 0 bases and J by 13 bases, with 18 bases left in between. Germline CDR1 reads GTSNPN; CDR2 reads SVGIG (reference sequence). CDR3 length: 13 amino acids. CDR3 protein: CAWSVTAGAIDFF. The CDR3 nucleotides are TGTGCCTGGAGTGTAACGGCTGGAGCTATAGATTTCTTT.

The chain uses TRBV7-8 and TRBJ2-5; 8 nucleotides align to TRBD2. The germline CDR1 and CDR2 sequences are SGHVS and FQNEAQ. The V gene end was trimmed by 5 bases and the J gene end by 1 base; junction bases not matched to a gene: 9. The CDR3 is made up of 16 amino acids. The CDR3 region has the DNA TGTGCCAGCAGCACCGTACTAGCGGTGGCCCAAGAGACCCAGTACTTC. Protein product: CASSTVLAVAQETQYF. Together with reference TRBV7-8 and TRBJ2-5, the CDR3 gives the full variable domain: GAGVSQSPRYKVAKRGQDVALRCDPISGHVSLFWYQQALGQGPEFLTYFQNEAQLDKSGLPSDRFFAERPEGSVSTLKIQRTQQEDSAVYLCASSTVLAVAQETQYFGPGTRLLVL.

The sample holds a few counts of this clone. V is TRBV19 and J is TRBJ1-6, with D unclear. The CDR3 covers 14 residues. The V and J ends lost 6 bases and 7 bases respectively, with 13 bases between them. Germline assignment: CDR1 LNHDA and CDR2 SQIVND (reference sequence). CDR3 region: CASSGLSENSPLHF. For the CDR3, the DNA is TGTGCCAGTAGCGGACTATCCGAGAATTCACCCCTCCACTTT.

This chain links TRBV18 with TRBJ1-6; 10 nucleotides align to TRBD1. CDR1 and CDR2 (germline): KGHSH, LQKENI. Trimming removed 2 bases from V and 8 bases from J; junction bases left unmatched: 3. The CDR3 is 15 residues long. CDR3 loop: CASSPWGTGDSPLHF. In DNA, the CDR3 is TGTGCCAGCTCACCATGGGGGACAGGGGATTCACCCCTCCACTTT.